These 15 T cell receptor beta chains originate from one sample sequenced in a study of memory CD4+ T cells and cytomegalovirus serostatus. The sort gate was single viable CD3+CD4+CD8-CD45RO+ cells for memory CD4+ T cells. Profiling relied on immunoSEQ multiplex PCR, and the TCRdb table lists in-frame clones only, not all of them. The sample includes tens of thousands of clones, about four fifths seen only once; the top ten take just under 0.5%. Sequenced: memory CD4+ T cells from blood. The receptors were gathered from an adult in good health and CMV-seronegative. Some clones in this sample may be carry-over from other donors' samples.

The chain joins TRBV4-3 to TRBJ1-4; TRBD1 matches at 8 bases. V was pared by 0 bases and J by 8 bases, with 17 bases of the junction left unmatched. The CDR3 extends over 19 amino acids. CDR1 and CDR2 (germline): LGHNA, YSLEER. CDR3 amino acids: CASSQEYGRGREGNEKLFF. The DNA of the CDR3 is TGCGCCAGCAGCCAAGAATACGGCAGGGGGCGAGAGGGGAACGAAAAACTGTTTTTT.

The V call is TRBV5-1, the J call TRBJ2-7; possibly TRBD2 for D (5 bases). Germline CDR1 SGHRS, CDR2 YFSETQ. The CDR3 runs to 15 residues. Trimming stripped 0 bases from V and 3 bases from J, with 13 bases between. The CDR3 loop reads CASSLAPAGNYEQYF. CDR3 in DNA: TGCGCCAGCAGCTTGGCACCTGCGGGCAACTACGAGCAGTACTTC.

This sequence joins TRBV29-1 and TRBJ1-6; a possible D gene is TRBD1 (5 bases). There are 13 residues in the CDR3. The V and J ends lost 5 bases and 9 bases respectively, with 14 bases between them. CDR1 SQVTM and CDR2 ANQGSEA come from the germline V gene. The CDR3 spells CSVRQGDRSPLHF. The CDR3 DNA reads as TGCAGCGTTCGGCAGGGTGATCGTTCACCCCTCCACTTT.

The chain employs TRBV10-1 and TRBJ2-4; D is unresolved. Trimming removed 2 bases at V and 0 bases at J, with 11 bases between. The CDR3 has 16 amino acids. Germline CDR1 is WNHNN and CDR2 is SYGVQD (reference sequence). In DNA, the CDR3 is TGCGCCAGCAGTGAGGGCGGACCCCTAGCCAAAAACATTCAGTACTTC. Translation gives CASSEGGPLAKNIQYF.

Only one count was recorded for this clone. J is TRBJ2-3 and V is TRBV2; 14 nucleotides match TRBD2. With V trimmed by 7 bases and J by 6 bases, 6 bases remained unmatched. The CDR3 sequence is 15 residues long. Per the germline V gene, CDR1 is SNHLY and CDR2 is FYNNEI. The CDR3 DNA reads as TGTGCCAGCAACTCCGGGACTAGCGGGAGTGATACGCAGTATTTT. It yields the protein CASNSGTSGSDTQYF.

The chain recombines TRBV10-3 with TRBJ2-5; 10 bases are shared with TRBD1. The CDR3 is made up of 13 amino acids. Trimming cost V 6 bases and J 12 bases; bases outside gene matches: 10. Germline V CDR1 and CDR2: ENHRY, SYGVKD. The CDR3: CAISQDRGTDKYF. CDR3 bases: TGTGCCATCAGCCAGGACAGGGGGACGGACAAGTACTTC.

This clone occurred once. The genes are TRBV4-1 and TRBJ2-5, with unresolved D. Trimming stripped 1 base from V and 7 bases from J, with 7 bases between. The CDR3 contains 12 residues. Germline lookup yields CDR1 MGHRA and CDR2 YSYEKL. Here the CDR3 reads CASSQVASTQYF. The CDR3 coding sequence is TGCGCCAGCAGCCAAGTCGCGTCGACCCAGTACTTC.

The CDR3, as DNA: TGCGCCAGCAGCTCGACGCACGGGAGTAGAGAGACCCAGTACTTC. It codes for CASSSTHGSRETQYF. The genes are TRBV5-1 and TRBJ2-5; a possible D gene is TRBD2 (6 bases). Trimming pared 3 bases from V and 4 bases from J, leaving 16 bases between. The CDR3 runs to 15 residues. Looked up from germline, CDR1 is SGHRS and CDR2 is YFSETQ.

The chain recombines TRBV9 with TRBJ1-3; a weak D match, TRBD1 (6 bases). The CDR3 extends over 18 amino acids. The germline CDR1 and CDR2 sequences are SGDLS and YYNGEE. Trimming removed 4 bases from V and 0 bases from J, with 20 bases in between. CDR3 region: CASSPSLGGPSSGNTIYF. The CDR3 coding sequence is TGTGCCAGCAGCCCCTCCCTGGGGGGCCCTAGCTCTGGAAACACCATATATTTT. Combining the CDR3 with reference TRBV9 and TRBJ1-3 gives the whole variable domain DSGVTQTPKHLITATGQRVTLRCSPRSGDLSVYWYQQSLDQGLQFLIQYYNGEERAKGNILERFSAQQFPDLHSELNLSSLELGDSALYFCASSPSLGGPSSGNTIYFGEGSWLTVV.

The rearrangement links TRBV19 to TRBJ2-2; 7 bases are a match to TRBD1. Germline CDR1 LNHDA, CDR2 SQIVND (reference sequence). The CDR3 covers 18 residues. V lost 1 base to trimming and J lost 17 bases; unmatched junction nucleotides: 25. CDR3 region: CASSIGRDRFTSGDGCFF. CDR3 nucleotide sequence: TGTGCCAGTAGTATAGGACGGGACAGATTTACCTCCGGGGATGGCTGTTTTTTT.

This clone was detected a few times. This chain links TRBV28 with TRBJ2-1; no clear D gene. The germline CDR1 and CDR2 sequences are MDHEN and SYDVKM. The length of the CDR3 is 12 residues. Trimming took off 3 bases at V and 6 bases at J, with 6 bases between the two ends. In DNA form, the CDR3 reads TGTGCCAGCAGTTTTAAAATCAATGAGCAGTTCTTC. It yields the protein CASSFKINEQFF.

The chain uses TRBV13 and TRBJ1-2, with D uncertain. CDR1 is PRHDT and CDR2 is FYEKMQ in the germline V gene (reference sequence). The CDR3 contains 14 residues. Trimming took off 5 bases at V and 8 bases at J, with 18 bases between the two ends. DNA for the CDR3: TGTGCCAGCAGCCCTCGGGGATTCGGACGGGGCTACACCTTC. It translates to CASSPRGFGRGYTF.

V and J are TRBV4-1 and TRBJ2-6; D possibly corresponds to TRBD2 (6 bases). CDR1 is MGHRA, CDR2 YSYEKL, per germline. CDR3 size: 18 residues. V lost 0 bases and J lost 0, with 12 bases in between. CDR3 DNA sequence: TGCGCCAGCAGCCAAGAGACGGGCGGGGACTCTGGGGCCAACGTCCTGACTTTC. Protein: CASSQETGGDSGANVLTF.

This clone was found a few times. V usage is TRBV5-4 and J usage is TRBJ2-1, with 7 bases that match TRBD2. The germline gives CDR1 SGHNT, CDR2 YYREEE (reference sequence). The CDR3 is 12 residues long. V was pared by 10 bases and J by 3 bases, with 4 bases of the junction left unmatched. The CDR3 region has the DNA TGTGCCTCCCAGCGGGACTACAATGAGCAGTTCTTC. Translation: CASQRDYNEQFF.

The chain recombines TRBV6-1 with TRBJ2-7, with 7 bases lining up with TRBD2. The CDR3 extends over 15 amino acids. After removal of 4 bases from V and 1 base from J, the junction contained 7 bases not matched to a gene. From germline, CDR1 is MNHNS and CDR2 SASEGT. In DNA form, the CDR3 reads TGTGCCAGCAGTGTGGAAGCTAGCGGTTCCTACGAGCAGTACTTC. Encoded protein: CASSVEASGSYEQYF.